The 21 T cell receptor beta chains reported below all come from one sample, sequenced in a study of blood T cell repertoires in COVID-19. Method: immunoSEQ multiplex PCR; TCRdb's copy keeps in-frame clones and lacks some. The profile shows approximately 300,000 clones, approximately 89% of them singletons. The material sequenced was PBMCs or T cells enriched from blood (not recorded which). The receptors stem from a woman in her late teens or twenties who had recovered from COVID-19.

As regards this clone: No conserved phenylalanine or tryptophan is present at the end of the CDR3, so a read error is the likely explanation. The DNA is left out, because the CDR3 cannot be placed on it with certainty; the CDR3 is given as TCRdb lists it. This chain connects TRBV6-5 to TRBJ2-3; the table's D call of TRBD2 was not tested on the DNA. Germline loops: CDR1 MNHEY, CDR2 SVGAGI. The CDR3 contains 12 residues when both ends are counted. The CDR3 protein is CASSYTPLGRGS.

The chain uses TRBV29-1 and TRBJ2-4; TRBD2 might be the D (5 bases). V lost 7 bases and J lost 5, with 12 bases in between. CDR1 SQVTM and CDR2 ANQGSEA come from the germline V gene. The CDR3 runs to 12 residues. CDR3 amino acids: CSGRRGENIQYF. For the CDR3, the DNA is TGCAGCGGACGACGGGGAGAAAACATTCAGTACTTC.

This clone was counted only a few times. The DNA of the CDR3 is TGTGCCGCGGAAATGCGGGCTAGCAATCAGCCCCAGCATTTT. Protein sequence: CAAEMRASNQPQHF. The chain uses TRBV24-1 and TRBJ1-5, with D hard to call. CDR1 is KGHDR and CDR2 is SFDVKD in the germline V gene. V lost 12 bases, J lost 0 bases, and 14 bases lay in between. This CDR3 has 14 amino acids.

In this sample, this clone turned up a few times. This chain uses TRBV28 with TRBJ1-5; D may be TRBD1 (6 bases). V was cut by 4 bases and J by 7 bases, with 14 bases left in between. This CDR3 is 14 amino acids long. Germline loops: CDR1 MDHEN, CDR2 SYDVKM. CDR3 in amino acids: CASSSRGFQQPQHF. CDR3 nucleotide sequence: TGTGCCAGCAGTTCCAGGGGATTTCAACAGCCCCAGCATTTT.

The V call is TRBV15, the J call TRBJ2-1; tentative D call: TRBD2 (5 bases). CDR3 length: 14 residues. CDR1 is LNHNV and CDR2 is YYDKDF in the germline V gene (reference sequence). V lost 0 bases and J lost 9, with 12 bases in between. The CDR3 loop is CATSRDLAGAEQFF. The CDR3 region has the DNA TGTGCCACCAGCAGAGATCTGGCGGGCGCTGAGCAGTTCTTC.

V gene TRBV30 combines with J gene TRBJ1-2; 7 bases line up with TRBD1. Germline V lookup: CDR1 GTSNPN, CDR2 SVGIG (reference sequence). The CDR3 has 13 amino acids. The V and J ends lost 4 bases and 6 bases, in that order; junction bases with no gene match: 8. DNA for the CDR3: TGTGCCTGGACCCGGACAGGCGGCAATGGCTACACCTTC. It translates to CAWTRTGGNGYTF. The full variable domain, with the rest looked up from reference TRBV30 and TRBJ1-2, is SQTIHQWPATLVQPVGSPLSLECTVEGTSNPNLYWYRQAAGRGLQLLFYSVGIGQISSEVPQNLSASRPQDRQFILSSKKLLLSDSGFYLCAWTRTGGNGYTFGSGTRLTVV.

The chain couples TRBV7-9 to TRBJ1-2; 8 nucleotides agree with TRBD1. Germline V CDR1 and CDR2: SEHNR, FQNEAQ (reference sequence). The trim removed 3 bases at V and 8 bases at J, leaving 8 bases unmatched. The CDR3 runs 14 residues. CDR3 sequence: CASSFPGGVGGYTF. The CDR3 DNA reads TGTGCCAGCAGCTTTCCAGGGGGCGTAGGCGGCTACACCTTC. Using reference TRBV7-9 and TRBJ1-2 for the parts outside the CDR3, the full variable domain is DTGVSQNPRHKITKRGQNVTFRCDPISEHNRLYWYRQTLGQGPEFLTYFQNEAQLEKSRLLSDRFSAERPKGSFSTLEIQRTEQGDSAMYLCASSFPGGVGGYTFGSGTRLTVV.

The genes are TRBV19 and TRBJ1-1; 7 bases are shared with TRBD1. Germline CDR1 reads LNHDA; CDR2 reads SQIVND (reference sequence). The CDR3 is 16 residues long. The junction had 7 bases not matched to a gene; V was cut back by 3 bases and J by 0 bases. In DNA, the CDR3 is TGTGCCAGTAGTATTAATCCGGGACAGATGAACACTGAAGCTTTCTTT. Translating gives CASSINPGQMNTEAFF. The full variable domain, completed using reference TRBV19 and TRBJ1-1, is DGGITQSPKYLFRKEGQNVTLSCEQNLNHDAMYWYRQDPGQGLRLIYYSQIVNDFQKGDIAEGYSVSREKKESFPLTVTSAQKNPTAFYLCASSINPGQMNTEAFFGQGTRLTVV.

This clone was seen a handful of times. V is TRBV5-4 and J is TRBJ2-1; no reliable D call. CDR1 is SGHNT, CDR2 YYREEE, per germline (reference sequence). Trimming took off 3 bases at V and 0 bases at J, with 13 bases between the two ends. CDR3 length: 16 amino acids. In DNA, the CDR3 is TGTGCCAGCAGCTCGTCTTCGGGTCTCTCCTACAATGAGCAGTTCTTC. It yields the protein CASSSSSGLSYNEQFF.

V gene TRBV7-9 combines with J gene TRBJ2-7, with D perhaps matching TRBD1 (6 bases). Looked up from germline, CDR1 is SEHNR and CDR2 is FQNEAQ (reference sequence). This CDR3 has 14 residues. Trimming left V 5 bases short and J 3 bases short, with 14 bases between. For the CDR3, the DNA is TGTGCCAGCAGCGCACAGGGTATCGGCTACGAGCAGTACTTC. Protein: CASSAQGIGYEQYF.

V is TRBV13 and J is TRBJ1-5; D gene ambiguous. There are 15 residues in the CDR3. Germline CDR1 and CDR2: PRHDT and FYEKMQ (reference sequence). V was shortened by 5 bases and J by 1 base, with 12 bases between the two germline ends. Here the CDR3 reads CASSNSRSSNQPQHF. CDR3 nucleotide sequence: TGTGCCAGCAGCAACAGTAGATCCAGCAATCAGCCCCAGCATTTT.

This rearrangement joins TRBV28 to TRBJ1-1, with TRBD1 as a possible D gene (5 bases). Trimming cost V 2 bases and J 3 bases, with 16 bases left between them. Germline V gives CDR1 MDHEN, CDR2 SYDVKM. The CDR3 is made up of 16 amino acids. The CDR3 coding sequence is TGTGCCAGCAGTTTACTGCGGAAAACGGGGGACACTGAAGCTTTCTTT. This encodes CASSLLRKTGDTEAFF.

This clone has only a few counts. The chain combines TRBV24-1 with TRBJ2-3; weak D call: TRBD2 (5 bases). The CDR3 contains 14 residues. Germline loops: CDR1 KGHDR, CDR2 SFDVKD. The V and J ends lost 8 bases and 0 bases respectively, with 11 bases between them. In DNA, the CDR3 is TGTGCCACCAAGGCCAGGACTAGCACAGATACGCAGTATTTT. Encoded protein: CATKARTSTDTQYF.

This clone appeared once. The CDR3 region has the DNA TGTGCCAGCAGTTACGGCGGGGGCTACTTCTCGGATGAGCAGTTCTTC. Its translation is CASSYGGGYFSDEQFF. This chain uses TRBV6-2 or TRBV6-3 with TRBJ2-1; weak D call: TRBD2 (7 bases). The V end lost 2 bases, the J end lost 8 bases, and 19 bases lay between the germline ends. The CDR3 has 16 amino acids. Germline CDR1 and CDR2: MNHEY and SVGEGT.

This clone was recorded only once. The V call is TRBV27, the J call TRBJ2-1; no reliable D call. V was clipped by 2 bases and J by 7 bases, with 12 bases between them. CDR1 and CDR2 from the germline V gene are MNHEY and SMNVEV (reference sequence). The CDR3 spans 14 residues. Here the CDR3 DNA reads TGTGCCAGCAGTTTAAGCCCAGCGCGGAATGAGCAGTTCTTC. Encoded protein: CASSLSPARNEQFF.

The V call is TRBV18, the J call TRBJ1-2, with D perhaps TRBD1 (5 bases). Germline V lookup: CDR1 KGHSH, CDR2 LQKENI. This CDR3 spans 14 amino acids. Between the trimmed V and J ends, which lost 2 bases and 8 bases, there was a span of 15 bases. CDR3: CASSPSGGVGGYTF. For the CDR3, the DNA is TGTGCCAGCTCACCATCTGGGGGGGTTGGAGGCTACACCTTC.

CDR3 DNA sequence: TGTGCCAGCAGCACGGGTGATACGCAGTATTTT. This codes for CASSTGDTQYF. This rearrangement joins TRBV14 to TRBJ2-3; D gene uncertain. V lost 5 bases to trimming and J lost 6 bases, with 6 bases between them. Germline V gives CDR1 SGHDN, CDR2 FVKESK. The CDR3 covers 11 residues.

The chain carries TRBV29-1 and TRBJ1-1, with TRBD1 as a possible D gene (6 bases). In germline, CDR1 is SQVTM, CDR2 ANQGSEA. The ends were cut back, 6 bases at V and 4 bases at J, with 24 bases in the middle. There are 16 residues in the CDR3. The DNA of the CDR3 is TGCAGCGTCGGGACCTTTGGGGGCTCGTTCTCCACTGAAGCTTTCTTT. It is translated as CSVGTFGGSFSTEAFF.

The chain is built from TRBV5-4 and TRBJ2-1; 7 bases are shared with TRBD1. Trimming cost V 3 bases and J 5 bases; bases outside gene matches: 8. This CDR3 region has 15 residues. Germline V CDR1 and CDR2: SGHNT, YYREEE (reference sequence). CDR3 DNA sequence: TGTGCCAGCAGCTGGGACAGAGGGAGAGACAATGAGCAGTTCTTC. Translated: CASSWDRGRDNEQFF.

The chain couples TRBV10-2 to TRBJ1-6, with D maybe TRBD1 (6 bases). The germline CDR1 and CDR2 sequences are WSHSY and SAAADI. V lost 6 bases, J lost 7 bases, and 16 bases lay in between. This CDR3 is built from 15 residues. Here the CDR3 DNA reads TGCGCCAGCAGCTCCGGACAGCGGATCAATTCACCCCTCCACTTT. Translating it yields CASSSGQRINSPLHF.

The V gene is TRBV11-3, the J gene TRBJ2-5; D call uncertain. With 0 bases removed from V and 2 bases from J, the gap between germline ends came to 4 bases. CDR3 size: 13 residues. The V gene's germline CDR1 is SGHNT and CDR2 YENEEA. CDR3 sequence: CASSLDEQETQYF. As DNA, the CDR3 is TGTGCCAGCAGCTTAGATGAGCAAGAGACCCAGTACTTC.